The rows below give T cell receptor beta chains drawn from one sample of a study of T-cell reconstitution after alpha-beta-depleted transplantation in children. TCRdb fed the PCR reads into MiXCR, producing one record per CDR3 protein. Among 240,000 or so distinct CDR3 sequences, approximately 8.9% were seen once, and the ten largest hold almost 6.5%. Sequencing was performed on PBMCs, mostly from graft donor cells, taken 180 days after TCRalphabeta/CD19-depleted stem cell transplant. These receptors all come from a male patient between 5 and 17 years old who had a stem cell transplant for acute lymphoblastic leukemia, so the T cells may come from the graft donor. Both conserved end residues are trimmed from each CDR3. The order of the fields is V gene, J gene, CDR3 protein.

>TRBV12-3/TRBV12-4|TRBJ1-1
ASSLWYVGSNTEAF
>TRBV20-1|TRBJ2-6
SARGDREGFGANVLT
>TRBV7-9|TRBJ2-5
ASSLGPQTETQY
>TRBV6-1|TRBJ1-3
ASSEARRLSGNTIY
>TRBV7-2|TRBJ1-4
ASSSRQGGIEKLF
>TRBV20-1|TRBJ2-7
SARTSGDQY
>TRBV5-1|TRBJ1-2
ASSLAGTYPLSGYT
>TRBV6-5|TRBJ1-1
ASSYGVGMNTEAF
>TRBV29-1|TRBJ2-4
SVEDPSGGGIQY
>TRBV20-1|TRBJ2-5
SARDLAGETQY
>TRBV2|TRBJ2-6
ASRGDSLSGANVLT
>TRBV12-3/TRBV12-4|TRBJ1-2
ASSPPNRGYGYT
>TRBV7-8|TRBJ2-7
ASSLVPSSAYEQY
>TRBV6-1|TRBJ1-3
ASSQRGPNGNTIY
>TRBV10-3|TRBJ2-2
AIGGGELF
>TRBV3-1|TRBJ2-1
ASSQGLGPRYGQF
>TRBV12-3/TRBV12-4|TRBJ1-5
ASSGGQHNQPQH
>TRBV3-1|TRBJ2-7
ASSQADRDGEQY